This T cell receptor (beta chain) was recorded in a study of cytomegalovirus exposure and HLA in healthy donors. Study-wide findings and caveats: Most TCR beta V segments were productive about 90% or about 30% of the time in an earlier analysis.

This clone was counted a few times. Antigen specificity is unknown. This CDR3 contains 15 residues. The V end lost 2 bases, the J end lost 0 bases, and 5 bases lay between the germline ends. The V gene's germline CDR1 is MNHEY and CDR2 SVGAGI. The PCR ran on 60 Vbeta and 13 Jbeta primers. The data were produced by immunoSEQ multiplex PCR, yet TCRdb's version contains in-frame clones alone and is incomplete. Of about 200,000 clones listed, around 75% are singletons. The sample comprised PBMCs. The sequence was obtained from a woman aged 25 to 39 in good health and CMV-seronegative. This chain links TRBV6-5 with TRBJ2-6; D not certain. As DNA, the CDR3 is TGTGCCAGCAGTTACCGTAGCTCTGGGGCCAACGTCCTGACTTTC. Residues: CASSYRSSGANVLTF.